This T cell receptor beta chain was identified in a study of radiotherapy plus CTLA-4 blockade in lung cancer. The CDR3 runs 15 residues. V lost 4 bases and J 0 bases, leaving 13 bases between the germline ends. Per the germline V gene, CDR1 is SGDLS and CDR2 is YYNGEE. Findings and caveats of the study: Blood saw expansion of tumor-derived TCR clones after radiotherapy plus ipilimumab.

A single count supports this clone. Its antigen is still unknown. Clones were read by immunoSEQ multiplex PCR, and TCRdb kept only the in-frame ones, dropping some. The profile covers under 70,000 clones, with roughly 77% appearing a single time and around 4.8% taken by the ten largest. The clonotype originates from a human donor with non-small cell lung cancer who had a complete response to radiotherapy plus ipilimumab. J is TRBJ1-2 and V is TRBV9; D is uncertain. Material: peripheral blood, obtained from a patient treated with radiotherapy plus ipilimumab. CDR3 sequence reads: CASSPLPTANYGYTF. DNA for the CDR3: TGTGCCAGCAGCCCCTTGCCGACTGCTAACTATGGCTACACCTTC.